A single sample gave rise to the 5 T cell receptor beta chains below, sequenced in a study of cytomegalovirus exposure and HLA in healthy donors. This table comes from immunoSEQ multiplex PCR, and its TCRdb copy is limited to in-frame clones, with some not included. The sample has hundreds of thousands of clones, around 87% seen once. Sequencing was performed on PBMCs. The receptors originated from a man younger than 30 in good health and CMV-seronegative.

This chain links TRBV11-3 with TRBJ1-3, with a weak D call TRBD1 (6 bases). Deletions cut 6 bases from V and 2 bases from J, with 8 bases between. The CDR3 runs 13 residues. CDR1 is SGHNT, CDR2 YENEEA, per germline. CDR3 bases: TGTGCCAGCAGTTACAGGGCTGGAAACACCATATATTTT. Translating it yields CASSYRAGNTIYF. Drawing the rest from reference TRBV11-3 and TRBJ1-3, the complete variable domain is EAGVVQSPRYKIIEKKQPVAFWCNPISGHNTLYWYLQNLGQGPELLIRYENEEAVDDSQLPKDRFSAERLKGVDSTLKIQPAELGDSAVYLCASSYRAGNTIYFGEGSWLTVV.

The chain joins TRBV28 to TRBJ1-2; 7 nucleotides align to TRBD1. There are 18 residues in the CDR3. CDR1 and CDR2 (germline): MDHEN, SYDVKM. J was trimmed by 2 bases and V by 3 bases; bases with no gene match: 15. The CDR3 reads CASSFYHPNRDRNYGYTF. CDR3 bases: TGTGCCAGCAGTTTTTATCACCCCAACCGGGACAGAAACTATGGCTACACCTTC.

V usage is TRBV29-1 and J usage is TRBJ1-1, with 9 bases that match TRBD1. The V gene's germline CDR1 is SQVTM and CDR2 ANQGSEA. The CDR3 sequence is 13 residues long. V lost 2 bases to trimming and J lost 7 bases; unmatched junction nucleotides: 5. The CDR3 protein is CSVEIQGAGEAFF. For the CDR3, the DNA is TGCAGCGTTGAAATACAGGGGGCTGGTGAAGCTTTCTTT.

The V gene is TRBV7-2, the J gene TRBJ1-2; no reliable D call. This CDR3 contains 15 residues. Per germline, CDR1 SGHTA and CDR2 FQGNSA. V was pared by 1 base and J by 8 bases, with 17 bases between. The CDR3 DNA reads TGTGCCAGCAGCTTAGACCGCGCGGGTGGGTACGGCTACACCTTC. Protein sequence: CASSLDRAGGYGYTF.

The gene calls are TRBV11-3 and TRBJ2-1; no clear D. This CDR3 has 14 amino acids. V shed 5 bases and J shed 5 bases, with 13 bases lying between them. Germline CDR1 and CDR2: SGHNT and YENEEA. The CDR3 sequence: CASSIFHSNNEQFF. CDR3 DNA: TGTGCCAGCAGCATCTTCCACAGTAACAATGAGCAGTTCTTC.